Presented here are 30 T cell receptor beta chains from one specimen sequenced in a study of spatial heterogeneity in lung cancer. Time point described: sample taken at primary tumor resection. Extraction of whole RNA from tumor, nontumor lung or frozen PBMC preceded unsorted sequencing. TCRdb re-derived calls from the 5' RACE reads in MiXCR, one entry per CDR3 protein. The sample comprises just over 25,000 distinct CDR3 sequences, 9.5% to 15% of which are singletons, and roughly 25% rests with the top ten. This specimen consisted of PBMCs, obtained at surgery. These receptors came from a female donor with early-stage non-small cell lung cancer.

Regarding this clonotype: A read error may explain this, as a much larger clone is one base away. The CDR3 ends on some other residue instead of the conserved phenylalanine or tryptophan, so this is likely a read error. V and J are TRBV24-1 and TRBJ2-1; D is perhaps TRBD1 (5 bases). From germline, CDR1 is KGHDR and CDR2 SFDVKD. The CDR3 runs to 12 residues. The CDR3, as DNA: TGTGCCTCCAGCTCGGCAGGGATTGAGCAGTTCCTC. This encodes CASSSAGIEQFL.

This clonotype was seen repeatedly, ten times or more. This rearrangement joins TRBV7-8 to TRBJ1-5; D is possibly TRBD1 (5 bases). Trimming removed 1 base at V and 4 bases at J, with 11 bases between. This CDR3 is 15 amino acids long. Germline CDR1 is SGHVS and CDR2 is FQNEAQ. The CDR3 sequence: CASSLGIGANQPQHF. The CDR3 DNA is TGTGCCAGCAGCTTAGGAATCGGGGCAAATCAGCCCCAGCATTTT.

In this sample, this clonotype turned up many times. The gene calls are TRBV19 and TRBJ2-5, with TRBD2 matching over 7 bases. J gave up 6 bases and V 4 bases, and 8 bases lay outside the gene matches. The CDR3 extends over 14 amino acids. CDR1 and CDR2 from the germline V gene are LNHDA and SQIVND (reference sequence). The CDR3: CASSRGGGEKTQYF. CDR3 DNA: TGTGCCAGTAGTAGAGGCGGGGGAGAAAAGACCCAGTACTTC.

J is TRBJ2-5 and V is TRBV19, with a weak D call TRBD1 (5 bases). CDR3 size: 14 residues. Germline loops: CDR1 LNHDA, CDR2 SQIVND (reference sequence). V was cut by 5 bases and J by 4 bases, with 14 bases left in between. The CDR3 DNA follows: TGTGCCAGTAGTCGACAGCCCGGTGGAGAGACCCAGTACTTC. Its protein is CASSRQPGGETQYF.

This clonotype was observed many times. CDR3 nucleotide sequence: TGTGCCAGCAGCTTTTACCGGGACAGGGGGCACGATGAGCAGTTCTTC. This encodes CASSFYRDRGHDEQFF. The gene calls are TRBV11-2 and TRBJ2-1; 12 nucleotides agree with TRBD1. The CDR3 loop spans 16 amino acids. The germline CDR1 and CDR2 sequences are SGHAT and FQNNGV. The trim removed 3 bases at V and 8 bases at J, leaving 8 bases unmatched.

This clonotype occurred many times. The chain recombines TRBV3-1 with TRBJ2-7; no reliable D call. Trimming took off 1 base at V and 6 bases at J, with 4 bases between the two ends. Per germline, CDR1 LGHDT and CDR2 YNNKEL (reference sequence). The CDR3 spans 11 residues. CDR3 DNA: TGTGCCAGCAGCCAAGCATTCGAGCAGTACTTC. The encoded protein is CASSQAFEQYF.

This clonotype was counted many times. The chain is built from TRBV20-1 and TRBJ1-2; 9 bases agree with TRBD1. The CDR3 runs 16 residues. Per germline, CDR1 DFQATT and CDR2 SNEGSKA (reference sequence). Losses at the gene ends were 6 bases for V and 3 bases for J; bases not matched to a gene: 14. The CDR3 region is CSAPPGQGVFDYGYTF. DNA for the CDR3: TGCAGTGCACCACCGGGACAGGGAGTATTCGACTATGGCTACACCTTC.

The chain recombines TRBV27 with TRBJ1-3, with a weak D call TRBD1 (5 bases). The CDR3 has 16 residues. Trimming took 5 bases from V and 4 from J, leaving 18 bases between them. The germline gives CDR1 MNHEY, CDR2 SMNVEV (reference sequence). The CDR3 DNA reads as TGTGCCAGCAGTCCGAGTCAGGGCAACACAGGAAACACCATATATTTT. Its translation is CASSPSQGNTGNTIYF.

This clonotype appeared a few times. The chain has TRBV11-3 and TRBJ2-1; 7 bases are shared with TRBD2. Germline CDR1 is SGHNT and CDR2 is YENEEA. The CDR3 is made up of 16 amino acids. The V gene end was trimmed by 1 base and the J gene end by 6 bases; junction bases not matched to a gene: 9. In DNA form, the CDR3 reads TGTGCCAGCAGCTTAGTAGGTGCGGGAGACCCCAATGAGCAGTTCTTC. Amino acid sequence: CASSLVGAGDPNEQFF.

This clonotype was detected many times. V usage is TRBV9 and J usage is TRBJ2-1; 7 bases line up with TRBD2. The CDR3 runs 14 residues. In germline, CDR1 is SGDLS, CDR2 YYNGEE. J gave up 7 bases and V 7 bases, and 11 bases lay outside the gene matches. The CDR3 reads CASGAGSGLNEQFF. The CDR3 DNA reads TGTGCCAGCGGGGCGGGATCGGGACTAAATGAGCAGTTCTTC.

The table lists this clonotype with many counts. The V gene is TRBV4-3, the J gene TRBJ2-1; 9 bases line up with TRBD2. The germline CDR1 and CDR2 sequences are LGHNA and YSLEER. The CDR3 is 14 residues long. J was trimmed by 10 bases and V by 4 bases; bases with no gene match: 8. CDR3 region: CASSPGGGGAEQFF. In DNA, the CDR3 is TGCGCCAGCAGCCCAGGAGGCGGGGGGGCCGAGCAGTTCTTC.

This clonotype was recorded many times. The chain recombines TRBV11-2 with TRBJ2-5; D is perhaps TRBD1 or TRBD2 (5 bases each). Germline loops: CDR1 SGHAT, CDR2 FQNNGV. The CDR3 runs 11 residues. Trimming removed 4 bases from V and 5 bases from J, with 5 bases in between. The CDR3 region has the DNA TGTGCCAGCAGCTGGGGGGAGACCCAGTACTTC. Translating gives CASSWGETQYF.

This clonotype showed up many times. The chain is built from TRBV25-1 and TRBJ1-3; 8 bases are a match to TRBD1. The CDR3 extends over 17 amino acids. The V segment lost 1 base and the J segment 0 bases; nucleotides outside the gene matches: 5. CDR1 and CDR2 (germline): MGHDK, SYGVNS. CDR3 coding DNA: TGTGCCAGCAGTGAATCGGGGGGGACAGGCTCTGGAAACACCATATATTTT. As protein: CASSESGGTGSGNTIYF.

There are many counts of this clonotype. This chain joins TRBV14 and TRBJ1-2, with 10 bases identical to TRBD1. The germline CDR1 and CDR2 sequences are SGHDN and FVKESK. The CDR3 contains 15 residues. Trimming removed 4 bases from V and 4 bases from J; junction bases left unmatched: 6. The CDR3 protein is CASSLGTGAFYGYTF. The CDR3 bases are TGTGCCAGCAGCCTGGGGACAGGGGCTTTCTATGGCTACACCTTC.

Many counts were recorded for this clonotype. The rearrangement links TRBV23-1 to TRBJ2-6; the D is unclear. TRBV23-1 is noted as an ORF with a role that remains uncertain. V lost 7 bases to trimming and J lost 2 bases, with 24 bases between them. CDR3 length equals 19 residues. As DNA, the CDR3 is TGCGCCAGCAACTCTTCGCTTCAGCCCAAAGGCGCTGGGGCCAACGTCCTGACTTTC. This sequence encodes CASNSSLQPKGAGANVLTF.

This clonotype occurred many times. The chain uses TRBV3-1 and TRBJ2-1; D could derive from TRBD1 or TRBD2 (5 bases each). The CDR3 spans 15 residues. V was shortened by 0 bases and J by 4 bases, with 10 bases between the two germline ends. The germline V gene has CDR1 LGHDT and CDR2 YNNKEL (reference sequence). The CDR3 here is CASSQDRWGYNEQFF. The CDR3 region has the DNA TGTGCCAGCAGCCAAGACAGGTGGGGGTACAATGAGCAGTTCTTC.

The table lists this clonotype with many counts. The J gene is TRBJ1-1, the V gene TRBV28; D gene ambiguous. Trimming removed 5 bases from V and 6 bases from J, with 13 bases in between. The CDR3 covers 13 residues. The germline gives CDR1 MDHEN, CDR2 SYDVKM. CDR3 sequence: CASSLTYWAEAFF. The CDR3 DNA reads TGTGCCAGCAGTCTGACGTATTGGGCTGAAGCTTTCTTT.

This clonotype turned up a few times. This chain links TRBV9 with TRBJ2-2; 7 positions agree with TRBD1. The CDR3 is 17 residues long. Trimming took 4 bases from V and 0 from J; bases not matched to a gene: 9. The germline gives CDR1 SGDLS, CDR2 YYNGEE. Written as DNA, the CDR3 is TGTGCCAGCAGCCCTCCCTGGGGACAGTCGAACACCGGGGAGCTGTTTTTT. As protein: CASSPPWGQSNTGELFF.

V and J are TRBV5-8 and TRBJ1-5; D call uncertain. Germline V gene sequence: CDR1 SGHTS, CDR2 YDEGEE. The CDR3 consists of 13 residues. The V end lost 10 bases, the J end lost 2 bases, and 13 bases lay between the germline ends. The CDR3 reads CAAKKAGNQPQHF. CDR3 DNA sequence: TGTGCCGCCAAGAAGGCGGGCAATCAGCCCCAGCATTTT.

This clonotype is deemed medium-sized. The rearrangement joins TRBV5-4 to TRBJ2-7; D is undetermined. V was pared by 1 base and J by 7 bases, with 27 bases between. Germline V gene data show CDR1 as SGHNT and CDR2 as YYREEE (reference sequence). This CDR3 spans 18 amino acids. CDR3 protein: CASSLNVGRSTPREEQYF. The DNA for the CDR3 is TGTGCCAGCAGCTTGAACGTGGGCAGGTCAACACCCCGTGAGGAGCAGTACTTC.

This clonotype was found many times. The chain is built from TRBV5-4 and TRBJ1-6, with no clear D. The CDR3 spans 15 residues. CDR1 and CDR2 from the germline V gene are SGHNT and YYREEE (reference sequence). Trimming pared 1 base from V and 4 bases from J, leaving 9 bases between. The CDR3 loop is CASSLQMGYNSPLHF. In nucleotides, the CDR3 is TGTGCCAGCAGCTTGCAGATGGGGTATAATTCACCCCTCCACTTT.

This clonotype was counted between two and nine times. The rearrangement joins TRBV12-3 or TRBV12-4 to TRBJ2-7, with a possible D match to TRBD1 (6 bases). This CDR3 comprises 17 residues. Between the trimmed V and J ends, which lost 2 bases and 6 bases, there was a span of 23 bases. The chain's CDR3 is CASSLSPTGRSSGEQYF. The CDR3 nucleotides are TGTGCCAGCAGTTTATCCCCGACAGGACGATCTTCGGGCGAGCAGTACTTC.

This rearrangement joins TRBV24-1 to TRBJ2-1; D unresolved. Germline CDR1 KGHDR, CDR2 SFDVKD. Trimming pared 1 base from V and 8 bases from J, leaving 14 bases between. The CDR3 runs to 15 residues. CDR3 amino acids: CATSDLSGFRDEQFF. The CDR3 nucleotides are TGTGCCACCAGTGATTTAAGTGGGTTTAGGGATGAGCAGTTCTTC.

This clonotype has at least ten counts. The chain is built from TRBV5-1 and TRBJ1-2; D ambiguous. V lost 3 bases and J lost 3, with 9 bases in between. This CDR3 region has 13 residues. Germline V CDR1 and CDR2: SGHRS, YFSETQ. DNA for the CDR3: TGCGCCAGCAGCTCGGTTGGGGACTATGGCTACACCTTC. This codes for CASSSVGDYGYTF.

The chain carries TRBV20-1 and TRBJ2-7; D gene uncertain. Trimming cost V 2 bases and J 5 bases, with 10 bases left between them. The length of the CDR3 is 12 residues. The germline V gene encodes CDR1 DFQATT and CDR2 SNEGSKA (reference sequence). CDR3 DNA: TGCAGTGCTAGACCTCCGGGCCACGAGCAGTACTTC. It codes for CSARPPGHEQYF.

This clonotype was observed a few times. V is TRBV4-2 and J is TRBJ2-1; D unclear. CDR1 LGHNA and CDR2 YNFKEQ come from the germline V gene. The V end lost 3 bases, the J end lost 5 bases, and 14 bases lay between the germline ends. This CDR3 region has 15 residues. The DNA of the CDR3 is TGTGCCAGCAGCCACCCCACCCAAGGAGACAATGAGCAGTTCTTC. This codes for CASSHPTQGDNEQFF.

This clonotype has a count of ten or more. The chain joins TRBV12-3 or TRBV12-4 to TRBJ1-3; 7 nucleotides match TRBD1. The trim removed 10 bases at V and 0 bases at J, leaving 3 bases unmatched. The CDR3 length is 13 residues. The CDR3 sequence is CANRGYSGNTIYF. DNA of the CDR3: TGTGCCAACAGGGGTTACTCTGGAAACACCATATATTTT.

This clonotype was seen only a few times. The V call is TRBV20-1, the J call TRBJ1-1, with no clear D. The CDR3 has 13 amino acids. V was cut by 1 base and J by 3 bases, with 9 bases left in between. The V gene's germline CDR1 is DFQATT and CDR2 SNEGSKA (reference sequence). Written as DNA, the CDR3 is TGCAGTGCTAGAGTGGTTTTTGACACTGAAGCTTTCTTT. Its translation: CSARVVFDTEAFF.

This clonotype has ten or more counts. This chain connects TRBV28 to TRBJ1-2; no firm D call. The CDR3 runs 16 residues. Between the trimmed V and J ends, which lost 2 bases and 8 bases, there was a span of 21 bases. Germline loops: CDR1 MDHEN, CDR2 SYDVKM. CDR3 sequence (DNA): TGTGCCAGCAGTTTAAACGCCGACATCCCGAGGAAGGGCTACACCTTC. It specifies CASSLNADIPRKGYTF.

This clonotype has a count of ten or more. The V and J genes are TRBV4-3 and TRBJ2-5; weak D call: TRBD1 (6 bases). The V end lost 0 bases, the J end lost 9 bases, and 11 bases lay between the germline ends. CDR3 length equals 13 residues. Germline CDR1 and CDR2: LGHNA and YSLEER. The CDR3 nucleotides are TGCGCCAGCAGCCAAGATCAGGGGTGGGCCCAGTACTTC. Its translation: CASSQDQGWAQYF.